These T cell receptor beta chains were read from a single sample in a study of blood T cell repertoires in COVID-19. Repertoires were generated with immunoSEQ multiplex PCR, while TCRdb's copy carries only in-frame clones and drops some. The sample gives 200,000 to 250,000 clones, 70% to 90% of which show up once; 12% is in the top ten. Sequencing input: peripheral blood. All receptors come from a woman in her late teens or twenties who had recovered from COVID-19. CDR3s include the opening cysteine and the closing phenylalanine or tryptophan. The order of the fields is J gene, V gene, clone size, CDR3 protein. The listing skips clone size in some rows; elsewhere it reads once, few, many or a size class.

>TRBJ1-2|TRBV5-6|NA
CASSLSGTGNNYGYTF
>TRBJ2-1|TRBV29-1|NA
CSVPPEQFF
>TRBJ2-7|TRBV13|NA
CASRFWGQVNQQYF
>TRBJ1-3|TRBV27|NA
CASRDSSSGNTIYF
>TRBJ1-1|TRBV11-2|NA
CASSLDQGGTEAFF
>TRBJ1-2|TRBV3-1/TRBV3-2|NA
CASSQGGVGYTF
>TRBJ2-2|TRBV5-4|NA
CASSPRGPLEELFF
>TRBJ2-5|TRBV9|NA
CASSVGEGSSAVHQETQYF
>TRBJ2-2|TRBV2|NA
CASRERQGSTPGELFF
>TRBJ1-4|TRBV11-2|NA
CASSTGEGGEKLFF
>TRBJ2-1|TRBV3-1/TRBV3-2|NA
CASNRDRGISEQFF
>TRBJ1-1|TRBV10-3|NA
CAISEPGLNTEAFF
>TRBJ1-4|TRBV9|NA
CASSFSGQGNEKLFF
>TRBJ2-1|TRBV4-3|NA
CASSQKTSGTNNEQFF
>TRBJ2-1|TRBV5-4|once
CASSFAGSRKVVNEQFF
>TRBJ1-2|TRBV4-3|few
CASSQVLTNYGYTF
>TRBJ2-7|TRBV7-9|NA
CASSARQNSYEQYF
>TRBJ1-5|TRBV6-2/TRBV6-3|NA
CASSYGQGMGQPQHF
>TRBJ2-7|TRBV25-1|NA
CASSEYIGSSGIGEQYF
>TRBJ1-2|TRBV24-1|NA
CATSDGQGGGYTF
>TRBJ2-1|TRBV7-9|NA
CASSKPGDHHNEQFF
>TRBJ2-1|TRBV30|NA
CAWSVGTYNEQFF